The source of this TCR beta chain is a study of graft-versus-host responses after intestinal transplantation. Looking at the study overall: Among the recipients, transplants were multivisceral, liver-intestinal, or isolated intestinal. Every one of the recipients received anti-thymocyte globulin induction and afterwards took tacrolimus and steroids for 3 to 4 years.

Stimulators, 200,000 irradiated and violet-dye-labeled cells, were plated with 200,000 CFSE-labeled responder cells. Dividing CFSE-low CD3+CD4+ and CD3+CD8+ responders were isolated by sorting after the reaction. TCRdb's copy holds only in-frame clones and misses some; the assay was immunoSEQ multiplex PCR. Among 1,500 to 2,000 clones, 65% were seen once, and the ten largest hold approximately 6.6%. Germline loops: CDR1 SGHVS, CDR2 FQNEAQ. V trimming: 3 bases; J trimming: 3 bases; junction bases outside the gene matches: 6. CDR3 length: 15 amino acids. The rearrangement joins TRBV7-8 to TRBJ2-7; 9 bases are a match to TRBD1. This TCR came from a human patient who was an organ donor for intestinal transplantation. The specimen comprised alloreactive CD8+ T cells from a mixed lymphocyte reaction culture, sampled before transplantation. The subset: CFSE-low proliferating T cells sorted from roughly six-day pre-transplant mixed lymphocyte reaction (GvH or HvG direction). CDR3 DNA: TGTGCCAGCAGCTTCGATGGGACAGGGCTCTACGAGCAGTACTTC. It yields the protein CASSFDGTGLYEQYF.